Listed here are 25 T cell receptor beta chains from one sample, sequenced in a study of OX40 agonist ivuxolimab in advanced cancers. Measured with immunoSEQ multiplex PCR; TCRdb has only the in-frame clones, and not every one. The table has around 6,500 clones, roughly 83% seen once; the top ten hold 28%. The source was CD4+ or CD8+ T cells sorted from blood, collected in a trial of the OX40 agonist ivuxolimab. The receptors were sampled from an adult with an advanced solid tumor such as melanoma, head and neck, liver or kidney cancer.

This chain joins TRBV19 and TRBJ2-1; D is tentatively TRBD1 or TRBD2 (5 bases each). The CDR3 runs to 14 residues. Germline V gene data show CDR1 as LNHDA and CDR2 as SQIVND (reference sequence). The germline V and J ends were trimmed by 1 base and 7 bases, with 11 bases remaining between them. The CDR3 region is CASSIVGGGNEQFF. CDR3 nucleotides: TGTGCCAGTAGTATAGTTGGGGGTGGGAATGAGCAGTTCTTC. The complete variable domain, with remaining parts taken from reference TRBV19 and TRBJ2-1, reads DGGITQSPKYLFRKEGQNVTLSCEQNLNHDAMYWYRQDPGQGLRLIYYSQIVNDFQKGDIAEGYSVSREKKESFPLTVTSAQKNPTAFYLCASSIVGGGNEQFFGPGTRLTVL.

The chain carries TRBV7-9 and TRBJ2-1; 15 bases match TRBD2. There are 19 residues in the CDR3. Germline-derived CDR1 and CDR2 are SEHNR and FQNEAQ (reference sequence). After removal of 5 bases from V and 2 bases from J, the junction contained 10 bases not matched to a gene. CDR3 loop: CASSRIRTSGGDTYNEQFF. In DNA, the CDR3 is TGTGCCAGCAGCCGGATTCGGACTAGCGGGGGGGATACCTACAATGAGCAGTTCTTC. The complete variable domain, with remaining parts taken from reference TRBV7-9 and TRBJ2-1, reads DTGVSQNPRHKITKRGQNVTFRCDPISEHNRLYWYRQTLGQGPEFLTYFQNEAQLEKSRLLSDRFSAERPKGSFSTLEIQRTEQGDSAMYLCASSRIRTSGGDTYNEQFFGPGTRLTVL.

This clone was picked up a small number of times. V usage is TRBV7-9 and J usage is TRBJ2-3, with a possible D match to TRBD1 (5 bases). The germline gives CDR1 SEHNR, CDR2 FQNEAQ (reference sequence). The CDR3 sequence is 13 residues long. Trimming took off 4 bases at V and 0 bases at J, with 5 bases between the two ends. CDR3 DNA: TGTGCCAGCAGCTCAGGGAGCACAGATACGCAGTATTTT. It codes for CASSSGSTDTQYF.

This clone occurred a few times. The gene calls are TRBV19 and TRBJ1-5; TRBD1 might be the D (6 bases). The CDR3 spans 12 residues. With 5 bases removed from V and 6 bases from J, the gap between germline ends came to 8 bases. Per the germline V gene, CDR1 is LNHDA and CDR2 is SQIVND (reference sequence). The CDR3 DNA is TGTGCCAGTAGTTTCAGGGGTCAGCCCCAGCATTTT. It codes for CASSFRGQPQHF.

This chain joins TRBV28 and TRBJ1-2; 8 bases align to TRBD1. The germline gives CDR1 MDHEN, CDR2 SYDVKM. Trimming at V came to 7 bases and at J to 5 bases, leaving 15 bases not matched to a gene. The CDR3 has 16 residues. This CDR3 reads CASINSQDREIYGYTF. As DNA, the CDR3 is TGTGCCAGCATTAATTCGCAGGACAGGGAAATATATGGCTACACCTTC.

The chain employs TRBV6-6 and TRBJ1-1; D may be TRBD1 (6 bases). The V gene lost 1 base and the J gene lost 2 bases, with 8 bases spanning the gap. CDR3 length: 14 amino acids. Germline V gene data show CDR1 as MNHNY and CDR2 as SVGAGI (reference sequence). CDR3 nucleotides: TGTGCCAGCAGTTACTTAGGGGGAAACACTGAAGCTTTCTTT. Translated, it gives CASSYLGGNTEAFF.

J is TRBJ2-7 and V is TRBV27; 7 positions match TRBD2. This CDR3 comprises 14 residues. Germline values: CDR1 MNHEY, CDR2 SMNVEV (reference sequence). J lost 2 bases, V lost 3 bases, and 4 bases had no gene match. CDR3 nucleotides: TGTGCCAGCAGTTTGGGAGGGGTCCCCTACGAGCAGTACTTC. This translates into CASSLGGVPYEQYF.

CDR3 amino acids: CATSRDIPYEQYF. As DNA, the CDR3 is TGTGCCACCAGCAGAGATATACCCTACGAGCAGTACTTC. This rearrangement joins TRBV15 to TRBJ2-7; D is uncertain. Germline-derived CDR1 and CDR2 are LNHNV and YYDKDF (reference sequence). The CDR3 consists of 13 residues. Trimming stripped 0 bases from V and 2 bases from J, with 5 bases between. Full variable domain (outside the CDR3, taken from reference TRBV15 and TRBJ2-7): DAMVIQNPRYQVTQFGKPVTLSCSQTLNHNVMYWYQQKSSQAPKLLFHYYDKDFNNEADTPDNFQSRRPNTSFCFLDIRSPGLGDTAMYLCATSRDIPYEQYFGPGTRLTVT.

This chain uses TRBV6-1 with TRBJ1-1; 8 nucleotides agree with TRBD1. From germline, CDR1 is MNHNS and CDR2 SASEGT. This CDR3 is built from 15 residues. Unmatched junction bases numbered 7, after V lost 7 bases and J lost 0 bases. Here the CDR3 reads CASNLWTGMNTEAFF. CDR3 coding DNA: TGTGCCAGCAACCTTTGGACAGGGATGAACACTGAAGCTTTCTTT.

This clone was counted a single time. V gene TRBV25-1 combines with J gene TRBJ2-5; D is possibly TRBD1 (6 bases). The V gene's germline CDR1 is MGHDK and CDR2 SYGVNS. Trimming left V 1 base short and J 7 bases short, with 16 bases between. The CDR3 extends over 15 amino acids. The CDR3 sequence: CASSELGREGGTQYF. The CDR3 bases are TGTGCCAGCAGTGAATTGGGCCGAGAAGGGGGGACCCAGTACTTC.

The V gene is TRBV2, the J gene TRBJ2-7, with D perhaps assigned TRBD1 or TRBD2 (5 bases each). CDR1 and CDR2 from the germline V gene are SNHLY and FYNNEI. CDR3 length equals 11 residues. Trimming removed 8 bases from V and 0 bases from J, with 5 bases in between. The CDR3 is CASGTSYEQYF. The CDR3 nucleotides read TGTGCCAGCGGGACCTCCTACGAGCAGTACTTC.

The chain employs TRBV28 and TRBJ2-7, with 8 bases aligning to TRBD1. Trimming cost V 5 bases and J 1 base; bases outside gene matches: 7. The CDR3 spans 15 residues. Germline lookup yields CDR1 MDHEN and CDR2 SYDVKM. DNA for the CDR3: TGTGCCAGCAGTCCCGGACAGGGACTTTCCTACGAGCAGTACTTC. Translated, it gives CASSPGQGLSYEQYF.

The chain combines TRBV6-5 with TRBJ1-2; no clear D. The CDR3 contains 15 residues. V shed 2 bases and J shed 0 bases, with 10 bases lying between them. Germline values: CDR1 MNHEY, CDR2 SVGAGI. The CDR3 region is CASSYGQQTNYGYTF. As DNA, the CDR3 is TGTGCCAGCAGTTACGGGCAGCAGACTAACTATGGCTACACCTTC.

This chain joins TRBV28 and TRBJ2-1; no clear D gene. Germline V lookup: CDR1 MDHEN, CDR2 SYDVKM. V was pared by 2 bases and J by 8 bases, with 13 bases between. This CDR3 spans 14 amino acids. The CDR3 bases are TGTGCCAGCAGTTTAGAGGCCCGAGGCGATGAGCAGTTCTTC. It codes for CASSLEARGDEQFF. Variable domain in full (rest from reference TRBV28 and TRBJ2-1): DVKVTQSSRYLVKRTGEKVFLECVQDMDHENMFWYRQDPGLGLRLIYFSYDVKMKEKGDIPEGYSVSREKKERFSLILESASTNQTSMYLCASSLEARGDEQFFGPGTRLTVL.

The chain employs TRBV2 and TRBJ2-7; 8 nucleotides match TRBD2. The ends lost 3 bases at V and 6 bases at J; junction bases unmatched: 7. The CDR3 extends over 14 amino acids. CDR1 is SNHLY, CDR2 FYNNEI, per germline. CDR3 in amino acids: CASSETGGPSEQYF. The CDR3 DNA follows: TGTGCCAGCAGTGAGACGGGAGGGCCAAGCGAGCAGTACTTC.

In its sample, this clone was seen a few times. This chain joins TRBV6-1 and TRBJ1-2, with D uncertain. The CDR3 length is 15 residues. The ends were cut back, 4 bases at V and 6 bases at J, with 18 bases in the middle. CDR1 and CDR2 (germline): MNHNS, SASEGT. The CDR3 is CASSAYPQPLDGYTF. DNA for the CDR3: TGTGCCAGCAGTGCGTATCCCCAGCCCCTGGATGGCTACACCTTC.

V and J are TRBV2 and TRBJ1-1; 7 bases match TRBD1. CDR3 length: 13 residues. Germline V lookup: CDR1 SNHLY, CDR2 FYNNEI. V lost 5 bases and J lost 7; bases outside the gene matches: 7. CDR3 region: CASSNRGGDEAFF. The CDR3 nucleotides are TGTGCCAGCAGTAACAGGGGAGGGGATGAAGCTTTCTTT.

This chain links TRBV27 with TRBJ2-3; 9 positions match TRBD1. There are 14 residues in the CDR3. In germline, CDR1 is MNHEY, CDR2 SMNVEV (reference sequence). The ends lost 9 bases at V and 4 bases at J; junction bases unmatched: 8. The CDR3 DNA is TGTGCCAGTAGAAGTGGGACAGGGTCAGATACGCAGTATTTT. Its translation: CASRSGTGSDTQYF.

The rearrangement links TRBV2 to TRBJ2-7; no definite D call. Trimming removed 7 bases from V and 0 bases from J, with 16 bases in between. CDR3 length: 15 amino acids. Germline CDR1 reads SNHLY; CDR2 reads FYNNEI. The DNA of the CDR3 is TGTGCCAGCACTCGTACCGGGCCCAGCTCCTACGAGCAGTACTTC. Encoded protein: CASTRTGPSSYEQYF. Full variable domain (remainder filled in from reference TRBV2 and TRBJ2-7): EPEVTQTPSHQVTQMGQEVILRCVPISNHLYFYWYRQILGQKVEFLVSFYNNEISEKSEIFDDQFSVERPDGSNFTLKIRSTKLEDSAMYFCASTRTGPSSYEQYFGPGTRLTVT.

This rearrangement joins TRBV29-1 to TRBJ2-3; 8 positions match TRBD1. The CDR3 sequence is 14 residues long. V gave up 4 bases and J gave up 1 base; unmatched junction bases: 4. Germline CDR1 reads SQVTM; CDR2 reads ANQGSEA. The CDR3 DNA reads as TGCAGCGTTGTCAGGGGGCTGGGCACAGATACGCAGTATTTT. Translating gives CSVVRGLGTDTQYF.

This chain joins TRBV11-2 and TRBJ1-5; D remains ambiguous. Trimming removed 6 bases at V and 4 bases at J, with 10 bases between. From germline, CDR1 is SGHAT and CDR2 FQNNGV. The CDR3 extends over 13 amino acids. The chain's CDR3 is CASSLARNQPQHF. CDR3 DNA sequence: TGTGCCAGCAGTCTAGCGCGGAATCAGCCCCAGCATTTT.

The V and J genes are TRBV11-2 and TRBJ2-3; D remains unclear. There are 13 residues in the CDR3. Germline CDR1 SGHAT, CDR2 FQNNGV. Trimming shortened V by 0 bases and J by 5 bases, and 6 bases separated the two germline ends. CDR3 bases: TGTGCCAGCAGCTTAGAAGGGTTAGATACGCAGTATTTT. It encodes CASSLEGLDTQYF.

V gene TRBV28 combines with J gene TRBJ1-2; D gene uncertain. Trimming shortened V by 0 bases and J by 4 bases, and 9 bases separated the two germline ends. Germline lookup yields CDR1 MDHEN and CDR2 SYDVKM. The CDR3 runs 14 residues. CDR3 nucleotide sequence: TGTGCCAGCAGTTTATGGACGCGGACCTATGGCTACACCTTC. Translation: CASSLWTRTYGYTF.

V usage is TRBV27 and J usage is TRBJ2-1; 7 bases fit TRBD2. The CDR3 has 13 residues. The V gene's germline CDR1 is MNHEY and CDR2 SMNVEV (reference sequence). The V segment lost 4 bases and the J segment 9 bases; nucleotides outside the gene matches: 6. The CDR3 spells CASSWGGNSEQFF. CDR3 DNA: TGTGCCAGCAGTTGGGGAGGGAATAGTGAGCAGTTCTTC.

The table lists this clone with a count of one. The V and J genes are TRBV6-4 and TRBJ1-5, with unresolved D. Trimming took 2 bases from V and 7 from J, leaving 12 bases between them. The germline V gene encodes CDR1 MRHNA and CDR2 SNTAGT. CDR3 length: 14 amino acids. As DNA, the CDR3 is TGTGCCAGCAGTGACGTGTGGGCGGGCCAGCCCCAGCATTTT. Its protein is CASSDVWAGQPQHF.